The clone carrying this T cell receptor beta chain was counted a few times. Its antigen is not identified. This specimen belongs to a study of blood T cells in healthy people across ages. Overall study results and limits: Naive T cell percentage and TCR beta diversity correlated strongly. Expanded clonotype shifts may have been confounded, as the donors had an unknown CMV status.

Then a second PCR, running about 7 to 11 cycles, was carried out with a sample-barcoded 5' primer and a J-beta primer mix. From the 5' RACE reads, TCRdb called clonotypes with MiXCR, one entry per CDR3 protein. Of roughly 2 million distinct CDR3 sequences in the sample, about 50% were seen once. Germline V lookup: CDR1 DFQATT, CDR2 SNEGSKA (reference sequence). V lost 1 base and J lost 0, with 12 bases in between. This CDR3 has 15 amino acids. The receptor was isolated from a woman aged 35 to 49 in good health. Sequencing used blood. The V gene is TRBV20-1, the J gene TRBJ2-5, with D maybe TRBD1 (5 bases). CDR3 DNA sequence: TGCAGTGCTAGAGGAGGCAGGGCCCACCAAGAGACCCAGTACTTC. Protein product: CSARGGRAHQETQYF.